These 17 T cell receptor beta chains were sequenced from one sample in a study of blood T cells in healthy people across ages (dated by TCRdb to between 2014 and 2017). The method behind the library was 5' RACE. A second PCR of roughly 6 to 11 cycles was run with a J-beta primer mix and a sample-barcoded 5' primer. In TCRdb, the public reads were trimmed at Q25 with fastp and aligned with MiXCR, with productive beta chains retained. Duplicate CDR3 protein sequences are folded into a single record with the most common DNA and genes. This sample has around 1,800,000 distinct CDR3 sequences in its table, and around 42% of those were observed once. Jointly, the top ten make up under 25% of the sample. Material: blood. These receptor sequences come from a human donor in good health.

The chain couples TRBV6-2 or TRBV6-3 to TRBJ1-5; D gene unclear. From germline, CDR1 is MNHEY and CDR2 SVGEGT. The CDR3 is made up of 13 amino acids. V dropped 7 bases and J dropped 1 base, with 8 bases sitting between them. The CDR3 region has the DNA TGTGCCAGCAACAAGGACAGCAATCAGCCCCAGCATTTT. This codes for CASNKDSNQPQHF.

Remarks on this clonotype: A much larger clone is a single base away; this may be a read error. This chain uses TRBV7-3 with TRBJ2-1, with 8 bases identical to TRBD2. The CDR3 runs to 12 residues. The germline V gene has CDR1 SGHTA and CDR2 FQGTGA. The chain's CDR3 is CTSSSRGGEQFF. DNA for the CDR3: TGTACCAGCAGCTCCCGGGGGGGGGAGCAGTTCTTC. The full variable domain, rest sourced from reference TRBV7-3 and TRBJ2-1, is GAGVSQTPSNKVTEKGKYVELRCDPISGHTALYWYRQSLGQGPEFLIYFQGTGAADDSGLPNDRFFAVRPEGSVSTLKIQRTERGDSAVYLCTSSSRGGEQFFGPGTRLTVL.

V is TRBV7-9 and J is TRBJ2-1; D call uncertain. Trimming pared 2 bases from V and 8 bases from J, leaving 10 bases between. Germline CDR1 reads SEHNR; CDR2 reads FQNEAQ (reference sequence). The CDR3 consists of 13 residues. CDR3 nucleotide sequence: TGTGCCAGCAGCTTATTGCTAGAATATGAGCAGTTCTTC. It encodes CASSLLLEYEQFF.

A few counts support this clonotype. The J gene is TRBJ1-1, the V gene TRBV7-2; tentatively, D is TRBD1 (5 bases). Trimming stripped 4 bases from V and 4 bases from J, with 16 bases between. Germline lookup yields CDR1 SGHTA and CDR2 FQGNSA. This CDR3 is built from 15 residues. In DNA, the CDR3 is TGTGCCAGCAGCTCTCAGGTTTGGGGGGGCACTGAAGCTTTCTTT. Translated: CASSSQVWGGTEAFF.

The table lists this clonotype with a count of one. The chain employs TRBV20-1 and TRBJ2-5, with D possibly being TRBD2 (6 bases). The CDR3 is 14 amino acids. The V gene lost 5 bases and the J gene lost 5 bases, with 18 bases spanning the gap. From germline, CDR1 is DFQATT and CDR2 SNEGSKA (reference sequence). CDR3 bases: TGCAGTGCTCCACGGTTAGGCCGGGGGGAGACCCAGTACTTC. It yields the protein CSAPRLGRGETQYF.

The V gene is TRBV27, the J gene TRBJ2-7; maybe TRBD1 (6 bases). Germline CDR1 is MNHEY and CDR2 is SMNVEV (reference sequence). The length of the CDR3 is 15 residues. Trimming pared 6 bases from V and 2 bases from J, leaving 17 bases between. The CDR3 protein is CASRLQGHGAYEQYF. The CDR3 bases are TGTGCCAGCAGACTACAGGGACATGGAGCCTACGAGCAGTACTTC.

This clonotype showed up many times. CDR3 nucleotides: TGTGCCAGCAGGCCGGGCCTAAACTATGGCTACACCTTC. This translates into CASRPGLNYGYTF. The chain has TRBV12-3 or TRBV12-4 and TRBJ1-2, with no clear D. CDR3 length: 13 amino acids. V was trimmed by 6 bases and J by 2 bases, leaving 10 bases between them.

This clonotype has only a few counts. The chain couples TRBV11-2 to TRBJ2-7, with 10 positions matching TRBD1. The junction had 16 bases not matched to a gene; V was cut back by 8 bases and J by 9 bases. This CDR3 has 15 residues. CDR1 is SGHAT, CDR2 FQNNGV, per germline. The CDR3 nucleotides read TGTGCCAGCGGTAGAAGCTCGGGACAGGGGATTTTGCAGTACTTC. Protein product: CASGRSSGQGILQYF. Filled out from reference TRBV11-2 and TRBJ2-7, the complete variable domain reads EAGVAQSPRYKIIEKRQSVAFWCNPISGHATLYWYQQILGQGPKLLIQFQNNGVVDDSQLPKDRFSAERLKGVDSTLKIQPAKLEDSAVYLCASGRSSGQGILQYFGPGTRLTVT.

This chain links TRBV5-1 with TRBJ2-1, with 9 bases fitting TRBD2. Germline V gene sequence: CDR1 SGHRS, CDR2 YFSETQ. V lost 3 bases to trimming and J lost 6 bases; unmatched junction nucleotides: 10. This CDR3 contains 16 residues. The DNA of the CDR3 is TGCGCCAGCAGCTCCTTCCTAGCGGGGATTGTCAATGAGCAGTTCTTC. Its translation is CASSSFLAGIVNEQFF.

The rearrangement links TRBV7-2 to TRBJ1-5; the D is unclear. Per the germline V gene, CDR1 is SGHTA and CDR2 is FQGNSA. The CDR3 is 15 amino acids. The V gene lost 1 base and the J gene lost 9 bases, with 16 bases spanning the gap. The DNA for the CDR3 is TGTGCCAGCAGCTTAGAAACTGCCCCTCATCGGCCCCAGCATTTT. Encoded protein: CASSLETAPHRPQHF.

In its sample, this clonotype was seen a few times. V is TRBV4-3 and J is TRBJ1-1; D not certain. The CDR3 runs to 14 residues. Per the germline V gene, CDR1 is LGHNA and CDR2 is YSLEER. V gave up 0 bases and J gave up 6 bases, with 11 bases separating them. The CDR3 region is CASSQDVGSAEAFF. Here the CDR3 DNA reads TGCGCCAGCAGCCAAGATGTAGGTTCCGCTGAAGCTTTCTTT.

V and J are TRBV5-1 and TRBJ2-2, with TRBD1 matching 7 bases. Germline V gene sequence: CDR1 SGHRS, CDR2 YFSETQ. V lost 0 bases, J lost 4 bases, and 9 bases stayed unmatched. The CDR3 totals 17 residues. For the CDR3, the DNA is TGCGCCAGCAGCTTGGACCTCCGGGACAGTGGCACCGGGGAGCTGTTTTTT. This gives the protein CASSLDLRDSGTGELFF.

This clonotype has only a few counts. This rearrangement joins TRBV7-3 to TRBJ2-3; D gene unclear. The CDR3 has 14 residues. Germline V gene sequence: CDR1 SGHTA, CDR2 FQGTGA. V gave up 3 bases and J gave up 4 bases, with 11 bases separating them. The CDR3 region is CASSFRQTADTQYF. The DNA for the CDR3 is TGTGCCAGCAGCTTCAGACAAACGGCAGATACGCAGTATTTT.

The chain combines TRBV29-1 with TRBJ1-2, with D perhaps TRBD1 (5 bases). The CDR3 is 13 residues long. Germline V lookup: CDR1 SQVTM, CDR2 ANQGSEA. CDR3 residues: CSTPRADNYGYTF. For the CDR3, the DNA is TGCTCCACCCCCAGGGCCGACAACTATGGCTACACCTTC.

This clonotype was picked up many times. The chain employs TRBV20-1 and TRBJ2-3, with D perhaps TRBD1 or TRBD2 (5 bases each). This CDR3 has 13 amino acids. Trimming stripped 5 bases from V and 0 bases from J, with 9 bases between. CDR1 DFQATT and CDR2 SNEGSKA come from the germline V gene (reference sequence). The CDR3 loop is CSAYGTSTDTQYF. CDR3 bases: TGCAGTGCTTACGGGACCAGCACAGATACGCAGTATTTT.

The chain uses TRBV11-3 and TRBJ2-1; TRBD1 might be the D (5 bases). V lost 2 bases and J lost 6, with 11 bases in between. The CDR3 contains 14 residues. CDR1 is SGHNT and CDR2 is YENEEA in the germline V gene. The CDR3 region is CASSLLRQCNEQFF. CDR3 DNA sequence: TGTGCCAGCAGCTTATTACGACAGTGCAATGAGCAGTTCTTC.

The V gene is TRBV9, the J gene TRBJ2-5; 7 bases align to TRBD1. The germline V gene has CDR1 SGDLS and CDR2 YYNGEE. CDR3 length: 16 residues. V shed 0 bases, J shed 3 bases, and the junction held 8 bases outside the gene matches. The chain's CDR3 is CASSVGWTGTEETQYF. DNA for the CDR3: TGTGCCAGCAGCGTAGGCTGGACTGGGACAGAAGAGACCCAGTACTTC.